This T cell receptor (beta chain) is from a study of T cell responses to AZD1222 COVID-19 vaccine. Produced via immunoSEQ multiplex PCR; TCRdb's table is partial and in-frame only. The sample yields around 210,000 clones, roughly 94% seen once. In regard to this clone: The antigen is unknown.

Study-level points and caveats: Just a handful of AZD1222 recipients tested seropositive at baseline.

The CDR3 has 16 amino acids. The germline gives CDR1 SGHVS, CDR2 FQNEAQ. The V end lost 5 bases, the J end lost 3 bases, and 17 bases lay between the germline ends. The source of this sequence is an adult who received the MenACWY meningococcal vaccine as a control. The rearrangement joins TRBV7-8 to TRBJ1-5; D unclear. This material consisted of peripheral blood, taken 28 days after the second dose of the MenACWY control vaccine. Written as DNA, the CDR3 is TGTGCCAGCAGCCCCGGCCAGTTGTCCTCCAATCAGCCCCAGCATTTT. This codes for CASSPGQLSSNQPQHF.